The entry that follows covers one T cell receptor beta chain sequence. This clonotype was detected ten times or more. What antigen it recognizes has not been identified. The sample holds no much larger clone one base away, and base qualities are not on file. The record originates from a study of T cells in Graves' hyperthyroidism and ophthalmopathy (dated by TCRdb to about 2019). General notes on the study: Peripheral blood samples were taken at initial diagnosis, before any treatment was given. In six Graves' hyperthyroidism patients, the study also compared T-cell repertoires from thyroid tissue with T-cell repertoires from blood. The 90 or so discovery patients were randomly split 7:3 into training and test sets. To identify TCR V-J signatures that set the groups apart, the researchers used a discovery cohort of more than 95 patients, made up of some 41 with Graves' ophthalmopathy and about 55 with stable Graves' hyperthyroidism. Following sampling, methimazole starting at 30 mg daily was given to hyperthyroidism patients, and high-dose intravenous methylprednisolone was given to ophthalmopathy patients. Prospective prediction of ophthalmopathy was tested in an independent validation cohort consisting of fewer than 20 hyperthyroidism patients and over 15 patients who later progressed to ophthalmopathy. The paper reports TCR Vbeta CDR3 sequencing of approximately 140 peripheral blood samples: over 40 ophthalmopathy, fewer than 80 hyperthyroidism and around 17 progressor patients. The full study reports these points: Most expanded thyroid clonotypes (frequency above 0.001) were also detected in blood, suggesting blood repertoires may reflect thyroid immune responses. During validation, the model predicted progression to ophthalmopathy a median of approximately 6.5 months ahead of onset, with 70.59% sensitivity and almost 75% specificity. Sample size was not statistically predetermined, and blinding of investigators to group allocation was not performed. Ophthalmopathy was separated from stable hyperthyroidism by a 13 V-J signature model, with over 85% sensitivity and about 81% specificity obtained in cross-validation and 80%/75% obtained in testing.

Unmatched junction bases come to 8, with V trimmed by 7 bases and J by 2 bases. The cysteine opens and the phenylalanine closes a CDR3 of 15 amino acids. Only the CDR3 part of the read is kept: 45 bases, read in frame from the first base. Via the germline V gene, CDR1 is SQVTM and CDR2 ANQGSEA. Amplification of TCR beta CDR3 regions was carried out from RNA transcripts. For the first round of RT-PCR on the TCR CDR3, the HTBI primer set was used together with the Qiagen OneStep RT-PCR kit. A second multiplex PCR round built the libraries, followed by size selection and purification. The libraries were sequenced on an Illumina HiSeq2000 using paired-end 100 bp reads. In the authors' own workflow: SOAPnuke was used to process the raw data, throwing out any read that contained adapters or uncalled bases, had a mean Phred below 15, or lacked an exact constant-primer or identifier match. COPE v1.2.5 was used to merge the high-quality paired reads, and each unique nucleotide sequence was defined as a clonotype. MiTCR v1.1 was used to align clonotypes to the IMGT TRBV, TRBD and TRBJ reference segments. The analysis was restricted to V-J combinations with a frequency above 0.0001, which together covered just over 98% of the repertoires. The TCS score was defined as the ratio of F50 (clonal expansion) to E x V (chaos), calculated using BLOSUM62-based TCRdist between CDR3 peptides within each V-J. Welch's t-statistics and random forest reduced around 550 V-J features to 13, which were used in a naive Bayes classifier (R e1071). TCRdb reworked the public reads: Q25 trimming with fastp, MiXCR clone assembly, productive beta chains retained. All rows with the same CDR3 protein become a single entry with the most common DNA and genes. What appears here as the V and J calls and clone size reflects TCRdb's work, not the paper's. For this sample the table gives hundreds of thousands of distinct CDR3 sequences, of which roughly 15% were detected only once. The ten most abundant clones make up around 12% of the sample.

Ophthalmopathy patients had moderately to severely active disease, with a Clinical Activity Score of 3 or more, a NOSPECS grade of 4 or more, and a disease duration of less than 3 months. Patients with uncontrolled infections, other autoimmune diseases, pregnancy or lactation were excluded. Diagnoses were based on clinical symptoms, serum thyroxine and TRAb, thyroid ultrasound and orbital computed tomography. PBMCs were isolated from 7.5 to 10 ml of fresh peripheral blood by Ficoll-Paque density gradient centrifugation. Total RNA was extracted with Trizol reagent, and quality was checked on an Agilent 2100 Bioanalyzer.

The source material was blood. The TCR originated in a woman between 50 and 59 years old with Graves' ophthalmopathy. The chain employs TRBV29-1 and TRBJ2-3; 11 middle bases align to TRBD2. At the DNA level, the sequence is TGCAGCGCCGCAACTAGCGGGAGAAACACAGATACGCAGTATTTT. It codes for CSAATSGRNTDTQYF.